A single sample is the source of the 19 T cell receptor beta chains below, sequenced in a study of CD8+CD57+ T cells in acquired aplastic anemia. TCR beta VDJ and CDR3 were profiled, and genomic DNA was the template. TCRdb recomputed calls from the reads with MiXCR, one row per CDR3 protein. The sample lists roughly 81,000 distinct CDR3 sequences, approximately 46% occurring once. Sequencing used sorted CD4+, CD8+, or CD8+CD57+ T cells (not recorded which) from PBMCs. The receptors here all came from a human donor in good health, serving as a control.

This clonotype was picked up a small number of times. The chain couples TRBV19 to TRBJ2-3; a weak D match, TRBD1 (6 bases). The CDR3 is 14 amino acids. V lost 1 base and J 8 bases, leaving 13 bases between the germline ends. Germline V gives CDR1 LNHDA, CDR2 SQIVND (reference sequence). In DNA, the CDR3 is TGTGCCAGTAGTATAGCCCTGGGGGCCGTTACGCAGTATTTT. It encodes CASSIALGAVTQYF. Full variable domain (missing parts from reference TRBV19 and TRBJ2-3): DGGITQSPKYLFRKEGQNVTLSCEQNLNHDAMYWYRQDPGQGLRLIYYSQIVNDFQKGDIAEGYSVSREKKESFPLTVTSAQKNPTAFYLCASSIALGAVTQYFGPGTRLTVL.

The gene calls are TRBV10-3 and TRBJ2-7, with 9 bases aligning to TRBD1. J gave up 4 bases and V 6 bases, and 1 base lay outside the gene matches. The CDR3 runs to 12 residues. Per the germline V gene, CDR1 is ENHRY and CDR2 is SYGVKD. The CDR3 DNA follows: TGTGCCATCAGCGGACAGGGGTACGAGCAGTACTTC. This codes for CAISGQGYEQYF.

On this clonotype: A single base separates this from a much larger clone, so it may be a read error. The CDR3 region is CASSTPGTGYGYAF. The CDR3 coding sequence is TGTGCCAGCAGCACGCCCGGGACAGGCTATGGCTACGCCTTC. The gene calls are TRBV3-1 and TRBJ1-2; 8 nucleotides align to TRBD1. The CDR3 runs to 14 residues. Germline V gene data show CDR1 as LGHDT and CDR2 as YNNKEL (reference sequence). Full variable domain (remainder filled in from reference TRBV3-1 and TRBJ1-2): DTAVSQTPKYLVTQMGNDKSIKCEQNLGHDTMYWYKQDSKKFLKIMFSYNNKELIINETVPNRFSPKSPDKAHLNLHINSLELGDSAVYFCASSTPGTGYGYAFGSGTRLTVV.

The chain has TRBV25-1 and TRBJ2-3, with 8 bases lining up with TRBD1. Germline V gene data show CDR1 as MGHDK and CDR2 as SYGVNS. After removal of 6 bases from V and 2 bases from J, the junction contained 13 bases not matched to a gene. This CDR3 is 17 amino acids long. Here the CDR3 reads CASSLLPGTGLTDTQYF. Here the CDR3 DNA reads TGTGCCAGCAGCTTACTCCCCGGGACAGGCCTCACAGATACGCAGTATTTT.

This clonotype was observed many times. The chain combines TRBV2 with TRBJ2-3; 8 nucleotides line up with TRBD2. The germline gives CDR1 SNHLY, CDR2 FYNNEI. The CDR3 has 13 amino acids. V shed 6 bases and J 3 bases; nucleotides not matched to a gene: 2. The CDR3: CASRTSVTDTQYF. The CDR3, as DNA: TGTGCCAGCAGGACTAGCGTAACAGATACGCAGTATTTT.

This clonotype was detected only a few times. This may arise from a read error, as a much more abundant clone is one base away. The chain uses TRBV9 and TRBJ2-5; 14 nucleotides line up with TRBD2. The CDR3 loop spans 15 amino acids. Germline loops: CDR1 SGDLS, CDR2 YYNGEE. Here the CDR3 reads CASSAGLAGEETRYF. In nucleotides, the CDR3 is TGTGCCAGCAGCGCGGGACTAGCGGGAGAAGAGACCCGGTACTTC.

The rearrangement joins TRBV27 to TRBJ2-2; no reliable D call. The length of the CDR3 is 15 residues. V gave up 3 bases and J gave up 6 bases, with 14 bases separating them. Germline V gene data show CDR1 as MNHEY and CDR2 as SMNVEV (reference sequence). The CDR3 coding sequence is TGTGCCAGCAGTTTCATGCCTTCAGGACCCGGGGAGCTGTTTTTT. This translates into CASSFMPSGPGELFF.

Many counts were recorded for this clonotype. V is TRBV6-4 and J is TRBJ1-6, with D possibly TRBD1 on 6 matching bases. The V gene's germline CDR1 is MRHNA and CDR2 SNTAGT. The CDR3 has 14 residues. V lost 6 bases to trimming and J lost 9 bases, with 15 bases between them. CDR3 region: CASSQRGESSPLHF. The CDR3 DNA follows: TGTGCCAGCAGCCAAAGGGGGGAAAGTTCACCCCTCCACTTT.

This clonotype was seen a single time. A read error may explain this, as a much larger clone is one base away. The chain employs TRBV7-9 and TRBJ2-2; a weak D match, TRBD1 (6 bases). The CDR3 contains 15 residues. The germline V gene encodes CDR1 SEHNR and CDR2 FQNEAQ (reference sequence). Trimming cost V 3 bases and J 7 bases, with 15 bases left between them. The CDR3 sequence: CASSFGRWGLGELFF. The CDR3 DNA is TGTGCCAGCAGCTTTGGACGGTGGGGGCTCGGGGAGCTGTTTTTT.

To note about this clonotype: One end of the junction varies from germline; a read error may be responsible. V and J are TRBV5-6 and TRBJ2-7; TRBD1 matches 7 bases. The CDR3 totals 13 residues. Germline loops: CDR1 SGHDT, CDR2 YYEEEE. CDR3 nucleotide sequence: TGTGCCAGCGGCTTTGGGACAGTGAACGAGCAGTACTTC. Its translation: CASGFGTVNEQYF.

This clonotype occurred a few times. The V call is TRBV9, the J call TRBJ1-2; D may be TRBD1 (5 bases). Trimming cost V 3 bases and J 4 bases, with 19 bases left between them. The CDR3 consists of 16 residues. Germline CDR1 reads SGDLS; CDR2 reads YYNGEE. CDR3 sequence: CASSENWGGSGYGYTF. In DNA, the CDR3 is TGTGCCAGCAGCGAGAACTGGGGGGGGTCCGGCTATGGCTACACCTTC.

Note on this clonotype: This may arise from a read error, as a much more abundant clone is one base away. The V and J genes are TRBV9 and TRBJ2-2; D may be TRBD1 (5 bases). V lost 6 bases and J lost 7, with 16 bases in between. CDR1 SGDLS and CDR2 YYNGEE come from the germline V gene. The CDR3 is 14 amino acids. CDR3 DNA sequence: TGTGCCAGCACCGGCATGCAGGACATCGGGGAGCTGTTTTTT. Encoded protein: CASTGMQDIGELFF.

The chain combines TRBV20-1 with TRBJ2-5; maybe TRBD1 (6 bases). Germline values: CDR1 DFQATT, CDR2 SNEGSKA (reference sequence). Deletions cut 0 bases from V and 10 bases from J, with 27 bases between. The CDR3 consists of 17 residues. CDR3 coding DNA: TGCAGTGCTAGAGATCCAACCCCAAATGGACAGCCCCTGCACCAGTACTTC. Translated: CSARDPTPNGQPLHQYF.

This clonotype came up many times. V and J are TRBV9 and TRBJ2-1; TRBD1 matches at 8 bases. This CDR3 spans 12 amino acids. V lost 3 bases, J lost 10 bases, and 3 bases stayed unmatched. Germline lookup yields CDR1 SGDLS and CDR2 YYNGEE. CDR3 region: CASSAGQGEQFF. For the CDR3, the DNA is TGTGCCAGCAGCGCCGGACAGGGCGAGCAGTTCTTC.

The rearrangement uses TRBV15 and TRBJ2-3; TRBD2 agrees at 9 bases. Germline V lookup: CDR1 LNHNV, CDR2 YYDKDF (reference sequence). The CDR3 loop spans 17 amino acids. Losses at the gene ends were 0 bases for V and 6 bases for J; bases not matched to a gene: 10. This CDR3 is CATSRDRGSGGEDTQYF. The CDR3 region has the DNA TGTGCCACCAGCAGAGATAGGGGTAGCGGGGGTGAGGATACGCAGTATTTT.

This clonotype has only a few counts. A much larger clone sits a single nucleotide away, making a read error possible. CDR3 coding DNA: TGCAGTGCTAGAGATCTCAGGGCAGGGGGTGGAAACACCATATATTTT. Translated, it gives CSARDLRAGGGNTIYF. The chain uses TRBV20-1 and TRBJ1-3; 7 nucleotides line up with TRBD1. V was pared by 0 bases and J by 3 bases, with 8 bases of the junction left unmatched. CDR3 length: 16 amino acids. Per germline, CDR1 DFQATT and CDR2 SNEGSKA (reference sequence).

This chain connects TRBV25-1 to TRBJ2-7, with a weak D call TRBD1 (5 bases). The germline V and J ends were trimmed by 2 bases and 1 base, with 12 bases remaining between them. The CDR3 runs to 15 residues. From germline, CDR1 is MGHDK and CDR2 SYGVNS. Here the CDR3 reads CASSEAGSLSYEQYF. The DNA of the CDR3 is TGTGCCAGCAGTGAAGCAGGGTCCCTTTCCTACGAGCAGTACTTC.

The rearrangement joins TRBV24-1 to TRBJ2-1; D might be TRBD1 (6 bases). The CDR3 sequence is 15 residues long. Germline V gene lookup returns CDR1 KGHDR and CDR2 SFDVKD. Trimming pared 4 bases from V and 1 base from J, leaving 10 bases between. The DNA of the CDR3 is TGTGCCACCAGTGAGACAGGTGGGTCCTACAATGAGCAGTTCTTC. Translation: CATSETGGSYNEQFF.

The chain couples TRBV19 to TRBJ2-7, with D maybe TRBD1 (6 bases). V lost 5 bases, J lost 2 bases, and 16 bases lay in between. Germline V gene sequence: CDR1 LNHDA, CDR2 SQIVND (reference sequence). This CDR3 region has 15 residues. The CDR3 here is CASSSTGEVTYEQYF. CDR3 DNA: TGTGCCAGTAGTTCGACAGGTGAAGTAACCTACGAGCAGTACTTC.